This entry is about one T cell receptor (beta chain). Its antigen is unknown. Pregnant or lactating patients were excluded, as were those with uncontrolled infection or other autoimmune disease. Clinical symptoms, serum thyroxine and TRAb, thyroid ultrasound and orbital computed tomography were used for the diagnoses. This sample was taken from a study of T cells in Graves' hyperthyroidism and ophthalmopathy. V was clipped by 5 bases and J by 2 bases, with 13 bases between them. The CDR3 is made up of 14 amino acids. From germline, CDR1 is LNHDA and CDR2 SQIVND (reference sequence). Findings and caveats of the study: Expanded thyroid clonotypes (above 0.001) were mostly also found in blood.

Amplified regions were TCR beta CDR3 sequences from RNA transcripts. The HTBI primer set served for first-round RT-PCR of the TCR CDR3. TCRdb ran MiXCR on the multiplex PCR reads and lists one entry per CDR3 protein. The sample holds about 540,000 distinct CDR3 sequences; about 43% are singletons and the top ten take roughly 7.7%. This receptor was taken from a woman between 18 and 30 years old with Graves' hyperthyroidism. Sample: peripheral blood or thyroid tissue (not recorded which). The chain is built from TRBV19 and TRBJ2-7; the D gene is possibly TRBD1 (5 bases). CDR3 bases: TGTGCCAGTAGTGCAAGGGGTCGCACCTACGAGCAGTACTTC. It specifies CASSARGRTYEQYF.